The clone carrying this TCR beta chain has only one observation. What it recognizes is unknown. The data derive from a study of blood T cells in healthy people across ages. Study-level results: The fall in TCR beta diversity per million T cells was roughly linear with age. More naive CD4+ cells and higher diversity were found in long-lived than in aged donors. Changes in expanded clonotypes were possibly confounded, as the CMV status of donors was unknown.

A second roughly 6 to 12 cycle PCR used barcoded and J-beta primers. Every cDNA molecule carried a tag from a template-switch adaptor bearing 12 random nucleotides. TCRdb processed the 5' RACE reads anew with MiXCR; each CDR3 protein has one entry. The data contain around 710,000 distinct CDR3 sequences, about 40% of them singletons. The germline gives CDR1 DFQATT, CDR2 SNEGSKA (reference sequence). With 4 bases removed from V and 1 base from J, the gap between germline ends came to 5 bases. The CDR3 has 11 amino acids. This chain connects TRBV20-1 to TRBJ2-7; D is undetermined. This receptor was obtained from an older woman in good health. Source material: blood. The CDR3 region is CSAMESYEQYF. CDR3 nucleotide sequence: TGCAGTGCTATGGAGTCCTACGAGCAGTACTTC.